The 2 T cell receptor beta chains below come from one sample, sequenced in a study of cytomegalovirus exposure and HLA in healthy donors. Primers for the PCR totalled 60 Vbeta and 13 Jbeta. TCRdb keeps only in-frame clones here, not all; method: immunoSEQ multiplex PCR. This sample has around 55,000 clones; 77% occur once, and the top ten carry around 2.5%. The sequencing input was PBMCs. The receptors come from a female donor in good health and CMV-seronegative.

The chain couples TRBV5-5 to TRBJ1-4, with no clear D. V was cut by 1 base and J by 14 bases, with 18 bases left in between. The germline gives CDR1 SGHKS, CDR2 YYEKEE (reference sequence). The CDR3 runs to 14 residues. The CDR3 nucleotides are TGTGCCAGCAGCTTGACCGGAACGATCGCGGGGCTGTTTTTT. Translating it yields CASSLTGTIAGLFF.

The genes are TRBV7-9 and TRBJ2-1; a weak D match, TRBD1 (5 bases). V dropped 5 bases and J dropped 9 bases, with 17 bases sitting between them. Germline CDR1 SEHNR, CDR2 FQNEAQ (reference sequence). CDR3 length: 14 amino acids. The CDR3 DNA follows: TGTGCCAGCAGCCCGGAGAGGTTAAGGGGTGAGCAGTTCTTC. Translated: CASSPERLRGEQFF. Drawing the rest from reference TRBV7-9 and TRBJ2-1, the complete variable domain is DTGVSQNPRHKITKRGQNVTFRCDPISEHNRLYWYRQTLGQGPEFLTYFQNEAQLEKSRLLSDRFSAERPKGSFSTLEIQRTEQGDSAMYLCASSPERLRGEQFFGPGTRLTVL.